Below are 16 T cell receptor beta chains sequenced from a single sample in a study of cytomegalovirus exposure and HLA in healthy donors. This PCR relied on a set of 60 Vbeta primers and 13 Jbeta primers. Clones were sequenced by immunoSEQ multiplex PCR, and TCRdb holds only the in-frame ones, with some missing. The repertoire includes roughly 140,000 clones, around 77% of them detected once, and approximately 2.1% sits in the top ten. The sample taken for sequencing was PBMCs. The receptors derive from a man aged 25-45 years in good health and CMV-seronegative.

The V and J genes are TRBV5-6 and TRBJ1-1, with 8 positions matching TRBD1. The CDR3 runs 14 residues. J was trimmed by 8 bases and V by 4 bases; bases with no gene match: 10. Germline-derived CDR1 and CDR2 are SGHDT and YYEEEE. CDR3 bases: TGTGCCAGCAGCACAGGACAGGGTGTGGGAGAAGCTTTCTTT. Amino acid sequence: CASSTGQGVGEAFF.

This chain uses TRBV2 with TRBJ1-5; 10 positions agree with TRBD1. J lost 7 bases, V lost 5 bases, and 8 bases had no gene match. The CDR3 covers 15 residues. Germline-derived CDR1 and CDR2 are SNHLY and FYNNEI. The chain's CDR3 is CASSWDRGQGQPQHF. The DNA of the CDR3 is TGTGCCAGCAGTTGGGACAGGGGCCAGGGGCAGCCCCAGCATTTT.

The V and J genes are TRBV6-1 and TRBJ1-1; D may be TRBD1 (6 bases). Trimming removed 1 base at V and 11 bases at J, with 17 bases between. This CDR3 spans 14 amino acids. The germline gives CDR1 MNHNS, CDR2 SASEGT. In nucleotides, the CDR3 is TGTGCCAGCAGTGAAGGGGGACATTTCGGTGTGGCTTTCTTT. It yields the protein CASSEGGHFGVAFF.

The chain couples TRBV15 to TRBJ2-1; D is perhaps TRBD1 (6 bases). Germline V lookup: CDR1 LNHNV, CDR2 YYDKDF (reference sequence). V was shortened by 0 bases and J by 8 bases, with 11 bases between the two germline ends. The CDR3 contains 14 residues. Written as DNA, the CDR3 is TGTGCCACCAGCAGAGATACCCCAGGGGATGAGCAGTTCTTC. This codes for CATSRDTPGDEQFF. The whole variable domain, filled in from reference TRBV15 and TRBJ2-1, reads DAMVIQNPRYQVTQFGKPVTLSCSQTLNHNVMYWYQQKSSQAPKLLFHYYDKDFNNEADTPDNFQSRRPNTSFCFLDIRSPGLGDTAMYLCATSRDTPGDEQFFGPGTRLTVL.

This chain connects TRBV6-1 to TRBJ2-1; TRBD2 is a possible D gene (5 bases). V was clipped by 6 bases and J by 12 bases, with 12 bases between them. Looked up from germline, CDR1 is MNHNS and CDR2 is SASEGT. CDR3 length: 11 residues. CDR3 sequence: CASRGFEGQFF. Here the CDR3 DNA reads TGTGCCAGCAGGGGTTTCGAGGGGCAGTTCTTC.

The gene calls are TRBV5-1 and TRBJ2-1; tentatively, D is TRBD2 (6 bases). There are 15 residues in the CDR3. V gave up 4 bases and J gave up 1 base, with 12 bases separating them. Germline CDR1 is SGHRS and CDR2 is YFSETQ. In nucleotides, the CDR3 is TGCGCCAGCAGCATATACGGGAGTTCCTACAATGAGCAGTTCTTC. As protein: CASSIYGSSYNEQFF. The full variable domain, in which reference TRBV5-1 and TRBJ2-1 provide the parts outside the CDR3, is KAGVTQTPRYLIKTRGQQVTLSCSPISGHRSVSWYQQTPGQGLQFLFEYFSETQRNKGNFPGRFSGRQFSNSRSEMNVSTLELGDSALYLCASSIYGSSYNEQFFGPGTRLTVL.

The V gene is TRBV30, the J gene TRBJ1-1, with D uncertain. This CDR3 region has 12 residues. The V end was cut by 4 bases, the J end by 0 bases, with 6 bases between. In germline, CDR1 is GTSNPN, CDR2 SVGIG (reference sequence). As DNA, the CDR3 is TGTGCCTGGATAGTCTTGAACACTGAAGCTTTCTTT. Its protein is CAWIVLNTEAFF.

Concerning this clone: A junction end diverges from the germline sequence, so it may reflect a read error. The chain carries TRBV5-8 and TRBJ2-7; D is perhaps TRBD1 (6 bases). Germline V lookup: CDR1 SGHTS, CDR2 YDEGEE. This CDR3 contains 12 residues. Here the CDR3 DNA reads TGTGCCAGCAGCCGGACAGCTTACGGGCAGTACTTC. Protein sequence: CASSRTAYGQYF.

This chain uses TRBV7-9 with TRBJ1-4, with 9 bases aligning to TRBD1. Trimming at V came to 3 bases and at J to 5 bases, leaving 4 bases not matched to a gene. Per the germline V gene, CDR1 is SEHNR and CDR2 is FQNEAQ (reference sequence). The CDR3 is 15 amino acids. The CDR3 DNA reads as TGTGCCAGCAGCTTCATCGGGACAGGGAATGAAAAACTGTTTTTT. The encoded protein is CASSFIGTGNEKLFF.

The chain joins TRBV5-1 to TRBJ2-5, with 7 positions matching TRBD2. From germline, CDR1 is SGHRS and CDR2 YFSETQ. V was clipped by 0 bases and J by 0 bases; unmatched bases: 5. The CDR3 is made up of 16 amino acids. The CDR3 coding sequence is TGCGCCAGCAGCTTGGAACCTAGCGGAGACCAAGAGACCCAGTACTTC. Amino acid sequence: CASSLEPSGDQETQYF.

The chain recombines TRBV28 with TRBJ2-5; TRBD1 matches 7 bases. This CDR3 contains 15 residues. Germline-derived CDR1 and CDR2 are MDHEN and SYDVKM. Losses at the gene ends were 4 bases for V and 7 bases for J; bases not matched to a gene: 12. The CDR3 DNA reads TGTGCCAGCAGTTCTAACAGGGGCGCCGGAAGGACCCAGTACTTC. The encoded protein is CASSSNRGAGRTQYF.

The gene calls are TRBV28 and TRBJ1-6; 7 bases align to TRBD1. Per germline, CDR1 MDHEN and CDR2 SYDVKM. The ends lost 1 base at V and 7 bases at J; junction bases unmatched: 4. This CDR3 contains 15 residues. This CDR3 reads CASSLLDRSNSPLHF. CDR3 nucleotide sequence: TGTGCCAGCAGTTTATTGGACAGGTCAAATTCACCCCTCCACTTT. Full variable domain (remainder filled in from reference TRBV28 and TRBJ1-6): DVKVTQSSRYLVKRTGEKVFLECVQDMDHENMFWYRQDPGLGLRLIYFSYDVKMKEKGDIPEGYSVSREKKERFSLILESASTNQTSMYLCASSLLDRSNSPLHFGNGTRLTVT.

This sequence joins TRBV10-3 and TRBJ2-7; maybe TRBD1 (5 bases). V gave up 2 bases and J gave up 3 bases, with 11 bases separating them. The CDR3 extends over 14 amino acids. Germline CDR1 ENHRY, CDR2 SYGVKD. CDR3 residues: CAISEKLQGYEQYF. DNA of the CDR3: TGTGCCATCAGTGAGAAACTGCAGGGCTACGAGCAGTACTTC.

The sample holds one count of this clone. V is TRBV6-5 and J is TRBJ2-7, with 9 bases aligning to TRBD1. The CDR3 covers 15 residues. CDR1 MNHEY and CDR2 SVGAGI come from the germline V gene. J was trimmed by 2 bases and V by 6 bases; bases with no gene match: 8. The CDR3 loop reads CASRLSGQGPYEQYF. The CDR3 DNA is TGTGCCAGCAGACTGTCGGGACAGGGTCCCTACGAGCAGTACTTC.

The rearrangement uses TRBV28 and TRBJ2-1; 9 bases agree with TRBD1. The CDR3 covers 16 residues. Per germline, CDR1 MDHEN and CDR2 SYDVKM. Trimming took 3 bases from V and 6 from J; bases not matched to a gene: 9. The DNA for the CDR3 is TGTGCCAGCAGTTTCCTCCGGGACAGGGCTTCCAATGAGCAGTTCTTC. This sequence encodes CASSFLRDRASNEQFF.

A single count supports this clone. In DNA, the CDR3 is TGTGCCAGCAGCTCCCATACTGAAGCTTTCTTT. Protein product: CASSSHTEAFF. The chain employs TRBV7-2 and TRBJ1-1; D is unclear. Germline CDR1 and CDR2: SGHTA and FQGNSA. The CDR3 spans 11 residues. V was cut by 4 bases and J by 5 bases, with 5 bases left in between.